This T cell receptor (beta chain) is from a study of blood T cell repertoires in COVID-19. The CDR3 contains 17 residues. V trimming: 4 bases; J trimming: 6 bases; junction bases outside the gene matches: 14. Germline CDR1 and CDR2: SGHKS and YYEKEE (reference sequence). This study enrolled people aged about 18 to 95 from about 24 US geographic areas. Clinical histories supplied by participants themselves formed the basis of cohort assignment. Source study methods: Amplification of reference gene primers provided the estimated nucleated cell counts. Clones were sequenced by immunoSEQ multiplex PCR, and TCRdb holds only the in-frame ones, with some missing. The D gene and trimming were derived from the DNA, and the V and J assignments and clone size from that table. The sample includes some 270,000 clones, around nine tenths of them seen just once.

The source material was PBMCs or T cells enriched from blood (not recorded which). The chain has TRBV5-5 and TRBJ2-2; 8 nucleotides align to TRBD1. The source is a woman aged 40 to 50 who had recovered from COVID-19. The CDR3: CASSRPTSTGVAGELFF. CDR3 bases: TGTGCCAGCAGCCGGCCCACCTCGACAGGGGTGGCCGGGGAGCTGTTTTTT.